This T cell receptor (beta chain) emerged from a study of regulatory T cells in long-lasting Graves disease. The germline V gene has CDR1 MDHEN and CDR2 SYDVKM. The CDR3 length is 17 residues. With V trimmed by 7 bases and J by 2 bases, 12 bases remained unmatched. CDR3-region Arm-PCR and iRepertoire HTBI primers produced the TCR beta libraries. TCRdb used MiXCR to reprocess the multiplex PCR reads, holding one entry per CDR3 protein. The data show more than 450,000 distinct CDR3 sequences, 15% to 20% seen once. Time point specified: newly diagnosed GD, antithyroid drugs for less than 3 months. Researchers made the TCR library from RNA that was extracted from PBMCs. This clonotype was observed many times. The data also belong to a second study, concerning T cells in Graves' hyperthyroidism and ophthalmopathy.

The sequencing here drew on peripheral blood mononuclear cells (PBMCs), taken at new diagnosis, from a patient treated with antithyroid drugs. This clonotype was sampled from a man aged 35 to 55 with Graves disease. V and J are TRBV28 and TRBJ2-2; 8 nucleotides line up with TRBD2. The CDR3 bases are TGTGCCAGCACCTCCTACGGTACTAGCGGAAACACCGGGGAGCTGTTTTTT. Translating it yields CASTSYGTSGNTGELFF. Using reference TRBV28 and TRBJ2-2 for the parts outside the CDR3, the full variable domain is DVKVTQSSRYLVKRTGEKVFLECVQDMDHENMFWYRQDPGLGLRLIYFSYDVKMKEKGDIPEGYSVSREKKERFSLILESASTNQTSMYLCASTSYGTSGNTGELFFGEGSRLTVL.